These T cell receptor beta chains were read from a single sample in a study of blood T cell repertoires in COVID-19. Profiled with immunoSEQ multiplex PCR; TCRdb holds only in-frame clones, not every one. The data show tens of thousands of clones, over 70% seen once. The sample was peripheral blood. The receptors originated from a man older than 75 with acute or convalescent COVID-19. Each CDR3 is given with its conserved first and last residue. D genes are given only for firm matches. Clone size is stated in some rows and not others, as once, few, many or a class when expanded.

clone_size cdr3_length d_call j_call v_call cdr3_aa cdr3_nt
. 16 TRBD1 TRBJ2-5 TRBV7-6 CASRNSRGLTQETQYF TGTGCCAGCCGAAACTCCAGGGGGCTTACCCAAGAGACCCAGTACTTC
few 16 . TRBJ2-7 TRBV7-9 CASRLDGGRFSYEQYF TGTGCCAGCAGACTCGACGGGGGACGGTTCTCCTACGAGCAGTACTTC
. 15 TRBD1 TRBJ1-2 TRBV27 CASSARPTGNYGYTF TGTGCCAGCAGTGCTCGACCGACAGGGAACTATGGCTACACCTTC
. 15 TRBD2 TRBJ2-5 TRBV18 CASSPLERGGETQYF TGTGCCAGCTCCCCCTTGGAGCGGGGAGGAGAGACCCAGTACTTC
. 14 . TRBJ1-4 TRBV5-1 CASRMELVNEKLFF TGCGCCAGCAGGATGGAGCTGGTAAATGAAAAACTGTTTTTT
. 14 TRBD1 TRBJ2-7 TRBV6-5 CASSYSDRSYEQYF TGTGCCAGCAGTTACTCGGACAGGTCCTACGAGCAGTACTTC
. 14 . TRBJ2-6 TRBV6-6 CASSYNSGANVLTF TGTGCCAGCAGTTATAACTCTGGGGCCAACGTCCTGACTTTC
. 16 TRBD2 TRBJ2-5 TRBV4-1 CASSHLMGGKAGAQYF TGCGCCAGCAGCCACCTGATGGGGGGGAAGGCGGGGGCCCAGTACTTC
few 17 . TRBJ2-7 TRBV5-1 CASSLGATGGISYEQYF TGCGCCAGCAGCTTGGGAGCGACTGGAGGGATATCCTACGAGCAGTACTTC
. 11 . TRBJ2-5 TRBV5-6 CASSQGETQYF TGTGCCAGCAGTCAGGGAGAGACCCAGTACTTC
medium-sized 13 . TRBJ2-1 TRBV14 CASSQDAEFEQFF TGTGCCAGCAGCCAAGATGCAGAATTTGAGCAGTTCTTC
. 13 . TRBJ2-1 TRBV6-5 CASSYEARSEQFF TGTGCCAGCAGTTATGAAGCCCGGAGTGAGCAGTTCTTC
. 15 TRBD1 TRBJ2-2 TRBV30 CAWKLGTGRTGELFF TGTGCCTGGAAGCTCGGGACAGGGCGCACCGGGGAGCTGTTTTTT
. 14 TRBD1 TRBJ1-1 TRBV7-9 CASSLDRRNTEAFF TGTGCCAGCAGCTTGGACAGGCGGAACACTGAAGCTTTCTTT